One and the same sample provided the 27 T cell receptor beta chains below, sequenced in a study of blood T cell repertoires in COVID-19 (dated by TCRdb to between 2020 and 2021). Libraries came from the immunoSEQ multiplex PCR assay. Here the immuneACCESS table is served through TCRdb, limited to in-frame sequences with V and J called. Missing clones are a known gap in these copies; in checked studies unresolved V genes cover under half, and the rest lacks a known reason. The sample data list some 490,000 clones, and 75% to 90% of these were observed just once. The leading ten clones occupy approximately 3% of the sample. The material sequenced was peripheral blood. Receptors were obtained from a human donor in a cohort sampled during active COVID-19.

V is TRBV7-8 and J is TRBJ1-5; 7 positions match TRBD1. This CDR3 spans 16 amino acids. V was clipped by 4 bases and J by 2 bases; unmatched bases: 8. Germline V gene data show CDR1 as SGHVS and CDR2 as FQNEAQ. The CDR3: CASSSYNRGRNQPQHF. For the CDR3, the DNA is TGTGCCAGCAGCTCATATAACAGGGGACGCAATCAGCCCCAGCATTTT.

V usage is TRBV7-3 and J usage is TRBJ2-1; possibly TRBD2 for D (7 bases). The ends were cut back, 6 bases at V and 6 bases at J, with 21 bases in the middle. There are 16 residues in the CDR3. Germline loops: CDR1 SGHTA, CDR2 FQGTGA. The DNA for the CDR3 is TGTGCCAGCAGTCCAAAAGCGGGATACAGGGCCAATGAGCAGTTCTTC. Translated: CASSPKAGYRANEQFF.

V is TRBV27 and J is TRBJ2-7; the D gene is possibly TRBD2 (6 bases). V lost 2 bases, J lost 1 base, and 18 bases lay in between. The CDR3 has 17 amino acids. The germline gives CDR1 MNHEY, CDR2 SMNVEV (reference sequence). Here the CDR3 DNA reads TGTGCCAGCAGTTTAGGGACTGGGCGGCGGCCTTCCTACGAGCAGTACTTC. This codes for CASSLGTGRRPSYEQYF.

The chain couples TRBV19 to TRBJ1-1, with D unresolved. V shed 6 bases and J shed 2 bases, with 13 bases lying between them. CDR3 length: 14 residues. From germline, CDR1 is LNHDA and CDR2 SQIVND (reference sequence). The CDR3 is CASSEQGLNTEAFF. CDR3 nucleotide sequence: TGTGCCAGTAGCGAACAAGGACTTAACACTGAAGCTTTCTTT.

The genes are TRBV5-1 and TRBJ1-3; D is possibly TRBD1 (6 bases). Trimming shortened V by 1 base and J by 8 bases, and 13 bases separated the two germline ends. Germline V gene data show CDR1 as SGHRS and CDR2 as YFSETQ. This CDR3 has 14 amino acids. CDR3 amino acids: CASSLPGDAHTIYF. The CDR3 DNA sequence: TGCGCCAGCAGCTTGCCAGGGGACGCGCACACCATATATTTT.

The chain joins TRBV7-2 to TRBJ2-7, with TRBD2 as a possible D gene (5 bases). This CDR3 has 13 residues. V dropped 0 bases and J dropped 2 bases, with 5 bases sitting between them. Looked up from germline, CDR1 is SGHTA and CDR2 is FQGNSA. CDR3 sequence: CASSLAGAYEQYF. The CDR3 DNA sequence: TGTGCCAGCAGCTTAGCGGGAGCCTACGAGCAGTACTTC.

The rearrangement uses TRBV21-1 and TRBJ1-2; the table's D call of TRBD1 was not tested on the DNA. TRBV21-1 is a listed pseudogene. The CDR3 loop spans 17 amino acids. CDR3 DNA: TGTGCCAGCAGCAAAGCGCGCCACCGGGACACAAGGAATGGCTACACCTTC. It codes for CASSKARHRDTRNGYTF.

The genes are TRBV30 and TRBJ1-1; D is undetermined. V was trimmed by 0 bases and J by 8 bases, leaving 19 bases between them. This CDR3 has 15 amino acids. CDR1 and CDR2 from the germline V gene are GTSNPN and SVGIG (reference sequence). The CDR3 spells CAWSVKIHLASEAFF. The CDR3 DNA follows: TGTGCCTGGAGTGTCAAGATACACTTAGCGTCGGAAGCTTTCTTT.

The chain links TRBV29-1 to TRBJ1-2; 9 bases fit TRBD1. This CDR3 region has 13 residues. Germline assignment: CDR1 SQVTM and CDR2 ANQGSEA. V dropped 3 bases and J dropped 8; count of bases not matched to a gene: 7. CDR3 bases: TGCAGCGTTGACGGGACAGGGAATGGAGGCTACACCTTC. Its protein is CSVDGTGNGGYTF.

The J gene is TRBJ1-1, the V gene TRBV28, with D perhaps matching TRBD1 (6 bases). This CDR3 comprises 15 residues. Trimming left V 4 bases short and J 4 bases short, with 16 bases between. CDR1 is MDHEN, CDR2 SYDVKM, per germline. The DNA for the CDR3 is TGTGCCAGCAGTTCCCTCCAGGGGATCGGCACTGAAGCTTTCTTT. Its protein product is CASSSLQGIGTEAFF. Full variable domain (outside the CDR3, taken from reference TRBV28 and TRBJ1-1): DVKVTQSSRYLVKRTGEKVFLECVQDMDHENMFWYRQDPGLGLRLIYFSYDVKMKEKGDIPEGYSVSREKKERFSLILESASTNQTSMYLCASSSLQGIGTEAFFGQGTRLTVV.

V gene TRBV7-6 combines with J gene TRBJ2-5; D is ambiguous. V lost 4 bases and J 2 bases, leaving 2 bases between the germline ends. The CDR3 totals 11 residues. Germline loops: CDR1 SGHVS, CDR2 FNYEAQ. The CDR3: CASSSQETQYF. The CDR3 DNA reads TGTGCCAGCAGCTCTCAAGAGACCCAGTACTTC. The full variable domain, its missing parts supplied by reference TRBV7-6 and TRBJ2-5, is GAGVSQSPRYKVTKRGQDVALRCDPISGHVSLYWYRQALGQGPEFLTYFNYEAQQDKSGLPNDRFSAERPEGSISTLTIQRTEQRDSAMYRCASSSQETQYFGPGTRLLVL.

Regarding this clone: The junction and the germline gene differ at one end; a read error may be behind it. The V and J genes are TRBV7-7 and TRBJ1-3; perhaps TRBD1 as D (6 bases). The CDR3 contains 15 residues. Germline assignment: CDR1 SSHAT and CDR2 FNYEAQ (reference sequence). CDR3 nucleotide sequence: TGTGCTAGCAGCTATAGCCCAGGGGCTGGAAACACCATATATTTT. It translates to CASSYSPGAGNTIYF.

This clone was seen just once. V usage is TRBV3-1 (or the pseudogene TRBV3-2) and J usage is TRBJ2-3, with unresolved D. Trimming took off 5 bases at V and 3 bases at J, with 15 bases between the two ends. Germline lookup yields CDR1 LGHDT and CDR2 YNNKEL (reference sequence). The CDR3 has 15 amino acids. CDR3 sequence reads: CASSFALSRTDTQYF. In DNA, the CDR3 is TGTGCCAGCAGCTTTGCGCTATCACGGACAGATACGCAGTATTTT.

CDR3 sequence reads: CASSPRAERGETQYF. CDR3 coding DNA: TGTGCCAGCTCACCCAGAGCGGAACGGGGAGAGACCCAGTACTTC. This chain joins TRBV18 and TRBJ2-5; D is perhaps TRBD2 (5 bases). The germline gives CDR1 KGHSH, CDR2 LQKENI. The CDR3 extends over 15 amino acids. The V and J ends lost 3 bases and 4 bases respectively, with 15 bases between them.

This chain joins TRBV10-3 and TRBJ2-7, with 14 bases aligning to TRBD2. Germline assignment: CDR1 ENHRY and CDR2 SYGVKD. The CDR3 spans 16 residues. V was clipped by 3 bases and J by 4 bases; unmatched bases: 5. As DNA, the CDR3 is TGTGCCATCAGTGACGGGACTAGCGGGAGAAGGTACGAGCAGTACTTC. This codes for CAISDGTSGRRYEQYF.

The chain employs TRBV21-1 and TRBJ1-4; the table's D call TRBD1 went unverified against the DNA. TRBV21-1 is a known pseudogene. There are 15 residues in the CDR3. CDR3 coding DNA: TGTGCCAGCAGCACCCTTGACAGGGCCAATGAAAAACTGTTTTTT. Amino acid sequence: CASSTLDRANEKLFF.

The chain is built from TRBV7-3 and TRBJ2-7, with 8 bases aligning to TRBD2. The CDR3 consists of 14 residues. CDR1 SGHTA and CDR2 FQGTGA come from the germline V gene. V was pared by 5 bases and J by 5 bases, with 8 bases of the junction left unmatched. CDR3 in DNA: TGTGCCAGCAGCCTCCTCCGGACTAGCAACGAGCAGTACTTC. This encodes CASSLLRTSNEQYF.

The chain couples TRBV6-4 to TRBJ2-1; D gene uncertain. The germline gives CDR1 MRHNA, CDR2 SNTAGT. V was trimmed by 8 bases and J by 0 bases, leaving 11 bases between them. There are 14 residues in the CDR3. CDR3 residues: CASSPESSYNEQFF. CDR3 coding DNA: TGTGCCAGCTCTCCGGAGAGCTCCTACAATGAGCAGTTCTTC.

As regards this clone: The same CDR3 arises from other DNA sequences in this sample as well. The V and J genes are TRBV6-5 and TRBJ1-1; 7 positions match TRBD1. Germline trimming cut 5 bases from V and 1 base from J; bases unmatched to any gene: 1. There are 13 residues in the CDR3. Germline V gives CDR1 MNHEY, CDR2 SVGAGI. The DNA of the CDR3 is TGTGCCAGCAGTCGGACAGGGAACACTGAAGCTTTCTTT. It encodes CASSRTGNTEAFF.

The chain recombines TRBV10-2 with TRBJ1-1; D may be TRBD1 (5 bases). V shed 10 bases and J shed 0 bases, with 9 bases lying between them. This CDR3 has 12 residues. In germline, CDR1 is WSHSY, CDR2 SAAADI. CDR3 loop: CATGGLNTEAFF. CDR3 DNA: TGCGCCACCGGGGGACTGAACACTGAAGCTTTCTTT.

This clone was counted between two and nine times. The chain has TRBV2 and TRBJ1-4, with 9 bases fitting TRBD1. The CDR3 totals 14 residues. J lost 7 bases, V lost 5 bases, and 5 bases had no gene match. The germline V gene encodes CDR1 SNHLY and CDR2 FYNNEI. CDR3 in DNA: TGTGCCAGCAGTTTATTGACAGGGGGTGAAAAACTGTTTTTT. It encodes CASSLLTGGEKLFF.

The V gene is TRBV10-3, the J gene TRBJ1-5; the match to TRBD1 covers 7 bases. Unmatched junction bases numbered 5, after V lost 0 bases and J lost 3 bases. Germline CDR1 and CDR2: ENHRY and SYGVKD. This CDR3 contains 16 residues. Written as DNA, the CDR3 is TGTGCCATCAGTGAGTCCCCAGGGGGTGCCAATCAGCCCCAGCATTTT. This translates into CAISESPGGANQPQHF.

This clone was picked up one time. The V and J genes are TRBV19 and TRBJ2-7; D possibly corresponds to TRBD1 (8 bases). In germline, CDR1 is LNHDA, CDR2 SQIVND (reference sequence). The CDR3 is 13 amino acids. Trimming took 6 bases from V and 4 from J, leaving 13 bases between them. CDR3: CASRAGQDYEQYF. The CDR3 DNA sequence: TGTGCCAGTAGAGCGGGACAGGATTACGAGCAGTACTTC. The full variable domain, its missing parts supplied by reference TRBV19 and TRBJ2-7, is DGGITQSPKYLFRKEGQNVTLSCEQNLNHDAMYWYRQDPGQGLRLIYYSQIVNDFQKGDIAEGYSVSREKKESFPLTVTSAQKNPTAFYLCASRAGQDYEQYFGPGTRLTVT.

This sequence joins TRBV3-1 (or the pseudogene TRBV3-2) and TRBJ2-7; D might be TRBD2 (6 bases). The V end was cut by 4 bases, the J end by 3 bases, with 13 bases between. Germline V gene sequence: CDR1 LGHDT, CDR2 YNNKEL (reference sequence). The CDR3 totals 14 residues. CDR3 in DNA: TGTGCCAGCAGCCTTAAGGGACTGAGCTACGAGCAGTACTTC. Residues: CASSLKGLSYEQYF.

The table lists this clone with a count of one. The CDR3: CSVRTWDSTYEQYF. CDR3 nucleotide sequence: TGCAGCGTCCGAACCTGGGACTCAACCTACGAGCAGTACTTC. The V and J genes are TRBV29-1 and TRBJ2-7; maybe TRBD2 (6 bases). Looked up from germline, CDR1 is SQVTM and CDR2 is ANQGSEA. Trimming took 6 bases from V and 2 from J, leaving 17 bases between them. The CDR3 consists of 14 residues.

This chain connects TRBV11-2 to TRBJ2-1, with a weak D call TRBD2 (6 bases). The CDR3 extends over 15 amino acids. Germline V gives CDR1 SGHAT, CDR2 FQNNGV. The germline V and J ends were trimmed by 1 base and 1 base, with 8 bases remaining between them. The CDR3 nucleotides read TGTGCCAGCAGCTTAGGGGACTTGTCCTACAATGAGCAGTTCTTC. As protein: CASSLGDLSYNEQFF.

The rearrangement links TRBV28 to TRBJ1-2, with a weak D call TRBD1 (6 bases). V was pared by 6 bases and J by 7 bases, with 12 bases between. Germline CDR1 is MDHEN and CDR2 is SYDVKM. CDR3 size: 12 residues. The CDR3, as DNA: TGTGCCAGCAGCTCAGGGGTTGTTGGCTACACCTTC. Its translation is CASSSGVVGYTF.